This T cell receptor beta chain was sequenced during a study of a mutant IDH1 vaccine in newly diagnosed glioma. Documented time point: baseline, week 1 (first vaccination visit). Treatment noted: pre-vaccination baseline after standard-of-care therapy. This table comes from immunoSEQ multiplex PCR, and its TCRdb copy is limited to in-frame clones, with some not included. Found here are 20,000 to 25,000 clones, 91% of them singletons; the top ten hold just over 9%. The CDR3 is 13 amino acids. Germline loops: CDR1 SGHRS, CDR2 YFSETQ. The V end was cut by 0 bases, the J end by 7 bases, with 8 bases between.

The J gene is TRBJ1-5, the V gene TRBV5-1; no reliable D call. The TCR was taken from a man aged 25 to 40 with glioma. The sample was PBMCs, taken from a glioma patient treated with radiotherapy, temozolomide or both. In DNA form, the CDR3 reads TGCGCCAGCAGCTTGGGGCAGAACCAGCCCCAGCATTTT. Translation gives CASSLGQNQPQHF.